The TCR beta chain under discussion was sequenced for a study of shared clonotypes between healthy human individuals. Study context: Those who served as donors were two women and a few men between the ages of 18 and 49.

Trimming took 5 bases from V and 0 from J, leaving 10 bases between them. From germline, CDR1 is GTSNPN and CDR2 SVGIG (reference sequence). The CDR3 contains 13 residues. With respect to this clone: This likely traces to a read error, being one base from a far larger clone.

The unsorted PBMC sample used ten immunoSEQ deep assay plates. Clones were read by immunoSEQ multiplex PCR, and TCRdb kept only the in-frame ones, dropping some. The table shows some 530,000 clones, with 81% occurring only once. Healthy HIV-negative adults with no recent acute infections or vaccinations were recruited as donors. Unsorted samples relied on roughly 100 million PBMCs, which served as the source of genomic DNA. The source material was PBMCs. The V and J genes are TRBV30 and TRBJ1-1; D is ambiguous. This TCR was recovered from a middle-aged woman in good health. Some clones in this sample may be carry-over from other donors' samples. The CDR3 here is CAWVGNMNTEAFF. CDR3 coding DNA: TGTGCCTGGGTGGGAAACATGAACACTGAAGCTTTCTTT.